These T cell receptor beta chains were read from a single sample in a study of shared clonotypes between healthy human individuals. Sequencing used immunoSEQ multiplex PCR; TCRdb keeps in-frame clones, though not all of them. The table has about 590,000 clones, just under 97% seen once. Sequenced sample: naive CD8+ T cells sorted from blood. The receptor set was obtained from a woman aged 25 to 39 in good health. Both conserved end residues are part of each CDR3. The order of the fields is V gene, J gene, CDR3 protein.

TRBV27,TRBJ1-5,CASSLFGQGVNQPQHF
TRBV2,TRBJ2-7,CASSVLEASGSYEQYF
TRBV10-1,TRBJ2-1,CASSELTDAEQFF
TRBV4-2,TRBJ2-7,CASSQDTGETSYEQYF
TRBV7-6,TRBJ1-1,CASSSRPGTGIEDTEAFF
TRBV19,TRBJ1-1,CASSIDPGGPEAFF
TRBV11-3,TRBJ2-1,CASSLGAGEGYNEQFF
TRBV27,.,CASSLSLETYEQYF
TRBV4-1,TRBJ1-2,CASSQASTKAMGYTF
TRBV28,TRBJ2-1,CASTTQDRASRHNEQFF
TRBV6-1,TRBJ1-1,CASRGQTNTEAFF
TRBV5-6,TRBJ1-1,CASSRVTGWYMDTEAFF
TRBV27,TRBJ1-5,CASRPADAKFYSNQPQHF